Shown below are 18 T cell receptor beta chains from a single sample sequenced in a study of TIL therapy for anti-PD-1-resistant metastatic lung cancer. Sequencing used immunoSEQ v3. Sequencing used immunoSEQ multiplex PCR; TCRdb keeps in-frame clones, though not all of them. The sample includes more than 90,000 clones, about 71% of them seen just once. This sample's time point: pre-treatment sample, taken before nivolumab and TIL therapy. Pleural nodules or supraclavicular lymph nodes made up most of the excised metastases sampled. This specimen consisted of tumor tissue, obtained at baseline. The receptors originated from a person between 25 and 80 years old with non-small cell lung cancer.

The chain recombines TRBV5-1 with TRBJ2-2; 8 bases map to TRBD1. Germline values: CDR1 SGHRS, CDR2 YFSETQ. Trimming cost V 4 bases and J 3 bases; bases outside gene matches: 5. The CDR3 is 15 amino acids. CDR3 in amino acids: CASSLGTGHTGELFF. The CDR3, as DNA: TGCGCCAGCAGCCTGGGGACAGGTCACACCGGGGAGCTGTTTTTT.

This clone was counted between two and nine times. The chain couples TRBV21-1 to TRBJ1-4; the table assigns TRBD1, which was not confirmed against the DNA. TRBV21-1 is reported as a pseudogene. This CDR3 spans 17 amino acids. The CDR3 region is CASSKDRDRERFEKLFF. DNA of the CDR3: TGTGCCAGCAGCAAAGACCGGGACAGGGAACGATTCGAAAAACTGTTTTTT.

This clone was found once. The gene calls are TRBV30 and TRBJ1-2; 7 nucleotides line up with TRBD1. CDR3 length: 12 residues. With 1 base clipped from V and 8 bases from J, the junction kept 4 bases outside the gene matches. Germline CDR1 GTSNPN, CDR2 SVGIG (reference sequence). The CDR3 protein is CAWSAGTEGYTF. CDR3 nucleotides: TGTGCCTGGAGTGCCGGGACAGAAGGCTACACCTTC.

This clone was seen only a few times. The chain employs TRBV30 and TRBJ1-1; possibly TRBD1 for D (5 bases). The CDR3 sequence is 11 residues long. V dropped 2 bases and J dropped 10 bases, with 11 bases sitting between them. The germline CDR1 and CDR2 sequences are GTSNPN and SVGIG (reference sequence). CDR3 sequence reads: CAWSLGVPAFF. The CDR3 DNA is TGTGCCTGGAGTTTAGGGGTCCCAGCTTTCTTT.

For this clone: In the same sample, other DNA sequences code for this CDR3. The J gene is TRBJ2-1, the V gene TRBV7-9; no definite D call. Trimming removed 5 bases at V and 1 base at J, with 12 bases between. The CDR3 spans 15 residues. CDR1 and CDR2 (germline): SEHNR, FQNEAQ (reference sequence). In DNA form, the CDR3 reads TGTGCCAGCAGCCCCCGCGGCGGATCCTACAATGAGCAGTTCTTC. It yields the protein CASSPRGGSYNEQFF.

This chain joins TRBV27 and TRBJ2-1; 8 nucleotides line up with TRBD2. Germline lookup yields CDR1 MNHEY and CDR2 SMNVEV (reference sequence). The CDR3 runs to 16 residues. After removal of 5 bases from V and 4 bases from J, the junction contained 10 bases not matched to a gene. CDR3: CASSPLRGGGYNEQFF. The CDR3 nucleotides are TGTGCCAGCAGTCCCCTGCGGGGCGGGGGGTACAATGAGCAGTTCTTC.

CDR3 nucleotide sequence: TGTGCCACCAGCGGTGGCCCGGACTGGCGCACAGATACGCAGTATTTT. Protein sequence: CATSGGPDWRTDTQYF. This chain links TRBV15 with TRBJ2-3; D might be TRBD2 (5 bases). Per the germline V gene, CDR1 is LNHNV and CDR2 is YYDKDF (reference sequence). This CDR3 spans 16 amino acids. Trimming cost V 5 bases and J 1 base, with 16 bases left between them.

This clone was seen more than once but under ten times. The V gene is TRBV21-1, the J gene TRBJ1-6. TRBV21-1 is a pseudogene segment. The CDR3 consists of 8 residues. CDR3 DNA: TGTGCCATCCTTTGCCTCCACTTT. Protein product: CAILCLHF.

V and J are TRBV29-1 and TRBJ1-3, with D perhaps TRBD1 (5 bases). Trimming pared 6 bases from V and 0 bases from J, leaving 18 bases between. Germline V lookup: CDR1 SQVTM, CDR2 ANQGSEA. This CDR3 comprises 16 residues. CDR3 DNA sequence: TGCAGCGTGGTAGGGACTTCTCTCGACTCTGGAAACACCATATATTTT. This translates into CSVVGTSLDSGNTIYF.

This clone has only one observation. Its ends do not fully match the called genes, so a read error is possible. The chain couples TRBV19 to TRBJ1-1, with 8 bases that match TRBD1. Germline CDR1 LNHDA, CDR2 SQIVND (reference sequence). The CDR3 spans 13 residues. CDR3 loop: CASSSGTGPREGF. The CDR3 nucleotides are TGTGCCAGTAGTAGCGGGACAGGCCCACGGGAAGGCTTT.

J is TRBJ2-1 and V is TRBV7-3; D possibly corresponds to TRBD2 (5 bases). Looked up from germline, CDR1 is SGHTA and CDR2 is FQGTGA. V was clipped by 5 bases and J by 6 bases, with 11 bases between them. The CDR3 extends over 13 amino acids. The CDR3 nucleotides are TGTGCCAGCAGCGCTGGGAGTCTCAATGAGCAGTTCTTC. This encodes CASSAGSLNEQFF.

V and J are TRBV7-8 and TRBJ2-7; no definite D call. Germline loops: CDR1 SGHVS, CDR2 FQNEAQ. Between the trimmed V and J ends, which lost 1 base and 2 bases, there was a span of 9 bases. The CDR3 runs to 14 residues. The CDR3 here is CASSLVGSPYEQYF. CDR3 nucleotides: TGTGCCAGCAGCTTAGTCGGGTCCCCCTACGAGCAGTACTTC.

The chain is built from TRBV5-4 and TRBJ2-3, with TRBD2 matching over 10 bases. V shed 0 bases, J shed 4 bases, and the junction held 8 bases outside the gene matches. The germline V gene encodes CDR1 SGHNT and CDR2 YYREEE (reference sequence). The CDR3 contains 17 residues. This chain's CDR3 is CASSLGGAGGPPDTQYF. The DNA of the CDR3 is TGTGCCAGCAGCTTGGGTGGAGCGGGGGGGCCCCCAGATACGCAGTATTTT.

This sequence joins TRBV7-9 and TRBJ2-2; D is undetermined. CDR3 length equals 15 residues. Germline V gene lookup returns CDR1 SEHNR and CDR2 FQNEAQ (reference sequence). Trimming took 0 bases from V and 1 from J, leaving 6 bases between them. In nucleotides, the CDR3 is TGTGCCAGCAGCTTAGCAGGTCAGAACACCGGGGAGCTGTTTTTT. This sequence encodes CASSLAGQNTGELFF.

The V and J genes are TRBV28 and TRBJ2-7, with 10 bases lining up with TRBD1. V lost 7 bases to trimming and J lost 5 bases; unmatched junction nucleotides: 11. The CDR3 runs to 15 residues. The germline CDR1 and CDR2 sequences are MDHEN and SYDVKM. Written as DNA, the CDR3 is TGTGCCAGCAAACCCTCGGGACAGGGGAACAACGAGCAGTACTTC. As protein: CASKPSGQGNNEQYF.

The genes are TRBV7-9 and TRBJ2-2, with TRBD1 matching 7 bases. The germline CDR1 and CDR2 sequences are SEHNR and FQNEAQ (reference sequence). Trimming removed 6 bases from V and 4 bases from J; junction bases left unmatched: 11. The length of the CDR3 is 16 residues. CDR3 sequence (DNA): TGTGCCAGCAGTCCAATAGGGGGCTCGGGCACCGGGGAGCTGTTTTTT. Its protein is CASSPIGGSGTGELFF.

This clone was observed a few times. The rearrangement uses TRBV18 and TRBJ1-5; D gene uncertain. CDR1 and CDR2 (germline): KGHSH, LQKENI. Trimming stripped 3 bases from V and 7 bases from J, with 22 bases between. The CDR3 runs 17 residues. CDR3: CASSPSTLKEPKQPQHF. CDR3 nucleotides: TGTGCCAGCTCACCCTCGACCCTTAAAGAACCCAAACAGCCCCAGCATTTT.

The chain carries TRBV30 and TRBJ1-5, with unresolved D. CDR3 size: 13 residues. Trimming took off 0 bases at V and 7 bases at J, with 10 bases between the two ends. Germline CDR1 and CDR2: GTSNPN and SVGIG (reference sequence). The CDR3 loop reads CAWSVNEGQPQHF. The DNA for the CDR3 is TGTGCCTGGAGTGTAAATGAAGGACAGCCCCAGCATTTT.